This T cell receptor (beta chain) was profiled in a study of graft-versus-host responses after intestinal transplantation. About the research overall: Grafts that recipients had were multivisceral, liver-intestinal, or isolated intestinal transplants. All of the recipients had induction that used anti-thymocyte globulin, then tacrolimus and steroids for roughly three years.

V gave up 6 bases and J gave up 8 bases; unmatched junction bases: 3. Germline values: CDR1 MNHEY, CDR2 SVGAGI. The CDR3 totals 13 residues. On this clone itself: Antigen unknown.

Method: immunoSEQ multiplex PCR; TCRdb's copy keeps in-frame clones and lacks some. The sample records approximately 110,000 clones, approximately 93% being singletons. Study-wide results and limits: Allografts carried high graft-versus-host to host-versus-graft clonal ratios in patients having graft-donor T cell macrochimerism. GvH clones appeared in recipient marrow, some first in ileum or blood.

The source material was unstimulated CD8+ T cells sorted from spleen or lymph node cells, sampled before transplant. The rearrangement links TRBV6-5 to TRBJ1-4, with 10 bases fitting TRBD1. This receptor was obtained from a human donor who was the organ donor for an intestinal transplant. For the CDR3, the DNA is TGTGCCAGCAGGGGACAGGGGTGGGAAAAACTGTTTTTT. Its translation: CASRGQGWEKLFF.